This T cell receptor beta chain is from a study of T cells after yellow fever vaccination. Background on the study: SMART-Seq v4 Ultra Low Input handled preparation of low-cell-number fractions.

Study-level results: The CD4 compartment and the CD8 compartment contained a small share of clonotypes in common. Contamination by abundant bulk-population clonotypes could be present in FACS-sorted repertoires.

As TCR cDNA was made by 5'RACE template switching, a universal primer site and UMIs were added. TCRdb passed the 5' RACE reads through MiXCR, listing each CDR3 protein once. The sample lists 100,000 to 150,000 distinct CDR3 sequences, 12% to 15% occurring once. This clonotype occurred a few times. What it binds is unknown. Germline loops: CDR1 MGHRA, CDR2 YSYEKL. The V end was cut by 1 base, the J end by 3 bases, with 9 bases between. This CDR3 spans 14 amino acids. This sequence joins TRBV4-1 and TRBJ2-5; tentative D call: TRBD1 (5 bases). The starting material was CD8+ T cells sorted from PBMCs, obtained 5 days after the yellow fever booster vaccination. This clonotype originated in a man younger than 35 who received the YFV17D yellow fever vaccine. This CDR3 is CASSQAPREETQYF. As DNA, the CDR3 is TGCGCCAGCAGCCAAGCCCCCAGGGAAGAGACCCAGTACTTC.